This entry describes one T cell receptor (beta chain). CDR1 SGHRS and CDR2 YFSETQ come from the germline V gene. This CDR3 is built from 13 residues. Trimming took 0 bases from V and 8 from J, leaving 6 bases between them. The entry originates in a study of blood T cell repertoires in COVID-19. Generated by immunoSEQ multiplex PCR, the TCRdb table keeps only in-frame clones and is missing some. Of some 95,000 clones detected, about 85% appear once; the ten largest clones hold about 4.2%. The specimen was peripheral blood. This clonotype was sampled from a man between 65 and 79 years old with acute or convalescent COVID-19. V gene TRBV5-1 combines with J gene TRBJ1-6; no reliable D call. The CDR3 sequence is CASSLDMYSPLHF. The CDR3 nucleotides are TGCGCCAGCAGCTTGGACATGTATTCACCCCTCCACTTT.